What follows are 3 T cell receptor beta chains derived from one specimen sequenced in a study of shared clonotypes between healthy human individuals. The protocol was immunoSEQ multiplex PCR, while the TCRdb copy is restricted to in-frame clones and leaves out a portion. The table lists some 2.1 million clones, 90% to 95% of them singletons. The sequenced sample consisted of naive CD4+ T cells sorted from blood. The subset denotes: CD45RA+ positively selected. These receptors came from a man aged 18 to 30 in good health.

The gene calls are TRBV2 and TRBJ1-2; TRBD1 agrees at 10 bases. Unmatched junction bases numbered 13, after V lost 2 bases and J lost 7 bases. The germline V gene encodes CDR1 SNHLY and CDR2 FYNNEI. There are 17 residues in the CDR3. The CDR3 coding sequence is TGTGCCAGCAGTGAACCCAGACAGGGGGCAGAATTGATTGGCTACACCTTC. Its protein product is CASSEPRQGAELIGYTF.

Concerning this clone: The same CDR3 also results from other DNA sequences found in this sample. The rearrangement uses TRBV19 and TRBJ2-2; a weak D match, TRBD2 (5 bases). The CDR3 spans 12 residues. Per germline, CDR1 LNHDA and CDR2 SQIVND (reference sequence). Trimming left V 7 bases short and J 4 bases short, with 7 bases between. The CDR3 coding sequence is TGTGCCAGTACTCGGGGCACCGGGGAGCTGTTTTTT. Its translation is CASTRGTGELFF.

The chain couples TRBV5-4 to TRBJ1-1, with D maybe TRBD1 (5 bases). The CDR3 loop spans 13 amino acids. V dropped 0 bases and J dropped 5 bases, with 8 bases sitting between them. From germline, CDR1 is SGHNT and CDR2 YYREEE (reference sequence). The CDR3 is CASSLDRHTEAFF. The CDR3 region has the DNA TGTGCCAGCAGCTTGGACAGGCATACTGAAGCTTTCTTT.